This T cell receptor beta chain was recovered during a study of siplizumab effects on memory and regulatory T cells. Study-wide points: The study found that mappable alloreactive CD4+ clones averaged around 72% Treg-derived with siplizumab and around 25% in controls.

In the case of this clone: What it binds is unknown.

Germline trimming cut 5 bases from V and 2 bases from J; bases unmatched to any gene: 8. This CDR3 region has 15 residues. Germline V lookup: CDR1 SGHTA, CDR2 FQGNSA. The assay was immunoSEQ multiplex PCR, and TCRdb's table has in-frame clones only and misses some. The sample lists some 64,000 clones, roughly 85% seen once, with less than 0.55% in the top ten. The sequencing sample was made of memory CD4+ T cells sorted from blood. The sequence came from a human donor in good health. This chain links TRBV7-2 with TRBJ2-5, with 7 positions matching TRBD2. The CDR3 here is CASSAPGGSQETQYF. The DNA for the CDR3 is TGTGCCAGCAGCGCCCCGGGGGGATCACAAGAGACCCAGTACTTC.